The 3 T cell receptor beta chains presented below share a single source sample, sequenced in a study of blood T cell repertoires in COVID-19. This table comes from immunoSEQ multiplex PCR, and its TCRdb copy is limited to in-frame clones, with some not included. Here the sample spans 70,000 to 90,000 clones, roughly three quarters being singletons. The specimen was peripheral blood. The source is a human donor in a cohort sampled during active COVID-19.

This clone was counted once. The V and J genes are TRBV7-8 and TRBJ2-2; TRBD2 is a possible D gene (5 bases). Germline loops: CDR1 SGHVS, CDR2 FQNEAQ. Trimming cost V 0 bases and J 8 bases, with 13 bases left between them. This CDR3 is built from 15 residues. The CDR3 DNA sequence: TGTGCCAGCAGCTTAGCACCGGGATGGGCTGGGGAGCTGTTTTTT. It specifies CASSLAPGWAGELFF.

This chain joins TRBV11-3 and TRBJ2-7, with D maybe TRBD2 (6 bases). This CDR3 comprises 14 residues. The germline V and J ends were trimmed by 5 bases and 0 bases, with 11 bases remaining between them. Germline assignment: CDR1 SGHNT and CDR2 YENEEA. In nucleotides, the CDR3 is TGTGCCAGCAGCGTTAGCGGTAACTCCTACGAGCAGTACTTC. This codes for CASSVSGNSYEQYF. Together with reference TRBV11-3 and TRBJ2-7, the CDR3 gives the full variable domain: EAGVVQSPRYKIIEKKQPVAFWCNPISGHNTLYWYLQNLGQGPELLIRYENEEAVDDSQLPKDRFSAERLKGVDSTLKIQPAELGDSAVYLCASSVSGNSYEQYFGPGTRLTVT.

The gene calls are TRBV28 and TRBJ2-2, with 11 bases identical to TRBD2. The CDR3 has 16 amino acids. With 5 bases clipped from V and 3 bases from J, the junction kept 5 bases outside the gene matches. Germline CDR1 and CDR2: MDHEN and SYDVKM. The CDR3 DNA follows: TGTGCCAGCAGTACCGGACTAGCGGGCTACACCGGGGAGCTGTTTTTT. Its translation is CASSTGLAGYTGELFF. Based on the CDR3 plus reference TRBV28 and TRBJ2-2, the full variable domain is DVKVTQSSRYLVKRTGEKVFLECVQDMDHENMFWYRQDPGLGLRLIYFSYDVKMKEKGDIPEGYSVSREKKERFSLILESASTNQTSMYLCASSTGLAGYTGELFFGEGSRLTVL.